The 14 T cell receptor beta chains presented below share a single source sample, sequenced in a study of blood T cell repertoires in COVID-19. Method: immunoSEQ multiplex PCR; TCRdb's copy keeps in-frame clones and lacks some. Among some 260,000 clones listed, more than 70% were seen once. The sequencing sample was made of peripheral blood. The source of these receptors is a woman aged 18-30 years with acute or convalescent COVID-19.

This sequence joins TRBV5-8 and TRBJ1-6, with 8 bases lining up with TRBD1. CDR3 length: 13 residues. V gave up 4 bases and J gave up 11 bases; unmatched junction bases: 5. CDR1 and CDR2 (germline): SGHTS, YDEGEE. The CDR3 DNA is TGTGCCAGCAGCGTCAGACAGGGGCCACCCCTCCACTTT. Translation: CASSVRQGPPLHF.

The chain joins TRBV27 to TRBJ1-2; TRBD1 matches 8 bases. The trim removed 6 bases at V and 4 bases at J, leaving 7 bases unmatched. The CDR3 totals 14 residues. Germline V CDR1 and CDR2: MNHEY, SMNVEV (reference sequence). The CDR3 reads CASRSTGQGYGYTF. CDR3 bases: TGTGCCAGCAGGTCCACCGGACAGGGCTATGGCTACACCTTC.

This clone showed up just a few times. The rearrangement links TRBV18 to TRBJ2-7; 9 bases map to TRBD1. The CDR3 loop spans 17 amino acids. V trimming: 0 bases; J trimming: 3 bases; junction bases outside the gene matches: 9. Germline loops: CDR1 KGHSH, CDR2 LQKENI. The CDR3 DNA sequence: TGTGCCAGCTCACCACCAGGGACAGGGTTTTCAAACTACGAGCAGTACTTC. It yields the protein CASSPPGTGFSNYEQYF.

With regard to this clone: Other DNA sequences in this specimen translate into the identical CDR3. The chain has TRBV4-3 and TRBJ2-7; 11 bases agree with TRBD2. After removal of 4 bases from V and 0 bases from J, the junction contained 2 bases not matched to a gene. Per the germline V gene, CDR1 is LGHNA and CDR2 is YSLEER. This CDR3 has 15 residues. As DNA, the CDR3 is TGCGCCAGCAGCCGCGGACTAGCGGGCTCCTACGAGCAGTACTTC. It codes for CASSRGLAGSYEQYF.

The chain combines TRBV18 with TRBJ2-5; maybe TRBD1 (5 bases). The germline gives CDR1 KGHSH, CDR2 LQKENI. The CDR3 sequence is 14 residues long. V was clipped by 2 bases and J by 5 bases, with 12 bases between them. The CDR3 region has the DNA TGTGCCAGCTCACCAGTGGGGCTCGGGGAGACCCAGTACTTC. As protein: CASSPVGLGETQYF.

The V and J genes are TRBV19 and TRBJ2-7; TRBD1 aligns across 10 bases. Trimming cost V 4 bases and J 2 bases; bases outside gene matches: 11. Germline-derived CDR1 and CDR2 are LNHDA and SQIVND (reference sequence). This CDR3 has 17 residues. The CDR3 nucleotides read TGTGCCAGTAGTAAGGCCGGGACAGGGGCTCCCACCTACGAGCAGTACTTC. Encoded protein: CASSKAGTGAPTYEQYF.

The V gene is TRBV7-9, the J gene TRBJ2-7; 7 bases are shared with TRBD1. In germline, CDR1 is SEHNR, CDR2 FQNEAQ (reference sequence). This CDR3 comprises 15 residues. V dropped 5 bases and J dropped 6; count of bases not matched to a gene: 13. The CDR3 loop reads CASSPTGPYPIEQYF. Here the CDR3 DNA reads TGTGCCAGCAGCCCGACAGGGCCGTATCCCATCGAGCAGTACTTC.

The table lists this clone with a few counts. This chain connects TRBV27 to TRBJ1-6; maybe TRBD1 (5 bases). Deletions cut 1 base from V and 7 bases from J, with 17 bases between. Germline V CDR1 and CDR2: MNHEY, SMNVEV (reference sequence). CDR3 size: 17 residues. For the CDR3, the DNA is TGTGCCAGCAGTTTATGGGCACAGGCCTCGGCGAATTCACCCCTCCACTTT. Protein: CASSLWAQASANSPLHF.

Turning to this clone: An end of the junction does not agree with germline; a read error may underlie this. The rearrangement links TRBV7-7 to TRBJ1-1; 10 nucleotides match TRBD1. The CDR3 contains 16 residues. Germline-derived CDR1 and CDR2 are SSHAT and FNYEAQ (reference sequence). The chain's CDR3 is CASTRYRTGGDTEAFF. CDR3 coding DNA: TGTGCTAGCACCCGTTACAGGACAGGGGGTGACACTGAAGCTTTCTTT.

The chain couples TRBV28 to TRBJ2-2; maybe TRBD1 (6 bases). V was shortened by 6 bases and J by 4 bases, with 15 bases between the two germline ends. Germline loops: CDR1 MDHEN, CDR2 SYDVKM. The CDR3 is made up of 15 amino acids. CDR3 amino acids: CASRKTQGFTGELFF. The CDR3, as DNA: TGTGCCAGCAGGAAAACACAGGGATTCACCGGGGAGCTGTTTTTT.

The chain carries TRBV11-2 and TRBJ2-6, with D hard to call. Germline CDR1 reads SGHAT; CDR2 reads FQNNGV. V was trimmed by 1 base and J by 0 bases, leaving 13 bases between them. CDR3 length equals 18 residues. CDR3 nucleotides: TGTGCCAGCAGCTTAGCGGGTAGTTGGATCTCTGGGGCCAACGTCCTGACTTTC. Translating it yields CASSLAGSWISGANVLTF.

The count of this clone is one. The chain carries TRBV4-3 and TRBJ2-1; 11 bases fit TRBD2. This CDR3 is built from 16 residues. V shed 3 bases, J shed 2 bases, and the junction held 3 bases outside the gene matches. From germline, CDR1 is LGHNA and CDR2 YSLEER. CDR3 nucleotide sequence: TGCGCCAGCAGCCAGACTAGCGGGGTCCCCTACAATGAGCAGTTCTTC. Protein sequence: CASSQTSGVPYNEQFF.

This clone has only a few counts. V gene TRBV6-4 combines with J gene TRBJ1-2; D is ambiguous. The CDR3 is 12 amino acids. The germline gives CDR1 MRHNA, CDR2 SNTAGT. V lost 2 bases and J 7 bases, leaving 8 bases between the germline ends. Written as DNA, the CDR3 is TGTGCCAGCAGTGACCGGCGCGGTGGCTACACCTTC. Protein: CASSDRRGGYTF.

The J gene is TRBJ2-1, the V gene TRBV19; D possibly corresponds to TRBD2 (6 bases). The V gene lost 1 base and the J gene lost 2 bases, with 9 bases spanning the gap. Per the germline V gene, CDR1 is LNHDA and CDR2 is SQIVND (reference sequence). CDR3 size: 15 residues. The DNA for the CDR3 is TGTGCCAGTAGTATAGGTGCGGGACCCTACAATGAGCAGTTCTTC. Residues: CASSIGAGPYNEQFF.